Presented here are 18 T cell receptor beta chains from one specimen sequenced in a study of blood T cell repertoires in COVID-19 (TCRdb year 2020). Library preparation was by the immunoSEQ multiplex PCR assay. TCRdb stores this immuneACCESS table with in-frame sequences only. Part of the clones is absent; in the studies checked, under half of the shortfall reflects unresolved V genes, and no reason is known for the rest. The sample yields just under 350,000 clones; about 90% were counted once. The ten largest make up roughly 3.5% of the sample. Material: peripheral blood. Receptors were obtained from a woman in her late teens or twenties who had recovered from COVID-19.

This rearrangement joins TRBV6-6 to TRBJ1-4; D possibly corresponds to TRBD1 (5 bases). V lost 6 bases, J lost 8 bases, and 22 bases lay in between. The CDR3 runs 16 residues. Germline assignment: CDR1 MNHNY and CDR2 SVGAGI (reference sequence). CDR3 DNA sequence: TGTGCCAGCAGAGACTCGGCCCGGGGGGGTTTGGAAAAACTGTTTTTT. Its translation is CASRDSARGGLEKLFF.

This chain links TRBV4-1 with TRBJ2-1; a weak D match, TRBD2 (7 bases). The V end was cut by 6 bases, the J end by 7 bases, with 19 bases between. This CDR3 has 15 amino acids. Germline lookup yields CDR1 MGHRA and CDR2 YSYEKL. This CDR3 is CASRKPGGTVNEQFF. In DNA form, the CDR3 reads TGCGCCAGCAGAAAACCGGGGGGCACTGTAAATGAGCAGTTCTTC.

DNA of the CDR3: TGCAGCCCCGAGTGGGGAGTGGGTCAGCCCCAGCATTTT. Translation: CSPEWGVGQPQHF. The rearrangement uses TRBV29-1 and TRBJ1-5; D call uncertain. V was pared by 8 bases and J by 6 bases, with 17 bases between. CDR1 is SQVTM and CDR2 is ANQGSEA in the germline V gene. The CDR3 covers 13 residues.

The sample holds one count of this clone. The V and J genes are TRBV15 and TRBJ2-1; 13 bases map to TRBD2. The CDR3 contains 15 residues. V was clipped by 3 bases and J by 10 bases; unmatched bases: 6. Germline lookup yields CDR1 LNHNV and CDR2 YYDKDF (reference sequence). Written as DNA, the CDR3 is TGTGCCACCAGCAGCTTCGGACTAGCGGGAGAAGAGCAGTTCTTC. The encoded protein is CATSSFGLAGEEQFF.

The rearrangement uses TRBV6-1 and TRBJ2-1, with D unclear. Trimming shortened V by 2 bases and J by 4 bases, and 6 bases separated the two germline ends. From germline, CDR1 is MNHNS and CDR2 SASEGT. The CDR3 runs 13 residues. Written as DNA, the CDR3 is TGTGCCAGCAGTGAACCCCGGTACAATGAGCAGTTCTTC. Translated, it gives CASSEPRYNEQFF.

The chain is built from TRBV20-1 and TRBJ2-3; the match to TRBD2 covers 7 bases. V gave up 3 bases and J gave up 1 base; unmatched junction bases: 4. Germline loops: CDR1 DFQATT, CDR2 SNEGSKA (reference sequence). The CDR3 totals 14 residues. Written as DNA, the CDR3 is TGCAGTGCTAGTACTAGCGAACGCACAGATACGCAGTATTTT. Its protein product is CSASTSERTDTQYF.

This chain links TRBV11-3 with TRBJ2-1; 11 bases line up with TRBD2. The germline CDR1 and CDR2 sequences are SGHNT and YENEEA. The CDR3 totals 15 residues. Trimming at V came to 1 base and at J to 10 bases, leaving 6 bases not matched to a gene. The CDR3 is CASSLVLAGVEEQFF. The CDR3 coding sequence is TGTGCCAGCAGCTTAGTACTAGCGGGAGTAGAAGAGCAGTTCTTC. Together with reference TRBV11-3 and TRBJ2-1, the CDR3 gives the full variable domain: EAGVVQSPRYKIIEKKQPVAFWCNPISGHNTLYWYLQNLGQGPELLIRYENEEAVDDSQLPKDRFSAERLKGVDSTLKIQPAELGDSAVYLCASSLVLAGVEEQFFGPGTRLTVL.

V gene TRBV7-9 combines with J gene TRBJ2-2, with TRBD1 as a possible D gene (5 bases). Trimming removed 2 bases at V and 6 bases at J, with 7 bases between. Germline assignment: CDR1 SEHNR and CDR2 FQNEAQ (reference sequence). This CDR3 region has 13 residues. The CDR3 sequence is CASSLRGPGELFF. The CDR3 bases are TGTGCCAGCAGCTTAAGGGGCCCCGGGGAGCTGTTTTTT.

The chain employs TRBV9 and TRBJ2-3; TRBD2 agrees at 11 bases. Germline V gives CDR1 SGDLS, CDR2 YYNGEE. V lost 3 bases to trimming and J lost 4 bases; unmatched junction nucleotides: 1. The CDR3 contains 14 residues. For the CDR3, the DNA is TGTGCCAGCAGCGCTAGCGGGAGGCCAGATACGCAGTATTTT. Amino acid sequence: CASSASGRPDTQYF.

The chain uses TRBV9 and TRBJ1-1; D is unresolved. CDR1 and CDR2 (germline): SGDLS, YYNGEE. V was trimmed by 0 bases and J by 1 base, leaving 7 bases between them. The CDR3 loop spans 14 amino acids. CDR3 residues: CASSVGSPNTEAFF. The CDR3 DNA reads as TGTGCCAGCAGCGTAGGGAGTCCGAACACTGAAGCTTTCTTT.

The DNA of the CDR3 is TGTGCCATCACCGGGACAGGGGGCAGGAACACTGAAGCTTTCTTT. Translated: CAITGTGGRNTEAFF. V usage is TRBV10-3 and J usage is TRBJ1-1; TRBD1 agrees at 12 bases. The CDR3 has 15 residues. V was pared by 7 bases and J by 1 base, with 4 bases of the junction left unmatched. In germline, CDR1 is ENHRY, CDR2 SYGVKD.

This clone came up once. The chain couples TRBV24-1 to TRBJ2-1, with 9 bases aligning to TRBD1. V was pared by 5 bases and J by 3 bases, with 4 bases of the junction left unmatched. The germline V gene has CDR1 KGHDR and CDR2 SFDVKD. This CDR3 is built from 15 residues. This CDR3 is CATSVGQGLYNEQFF. CDR3 in DNA: TGTGCCACCAGTGTGGGACAGGGTCTCTACAATGAGCAGTTCTTC.

This rearrangement joins TRBV11-3 to TRBJ2-3; tentative D call: TRBD1 (6 bases). CDR1 and CDR2 (germline): SGHNT, YENEEA. Trimming took 5 bases from V and 0 from J, leaving 12 bases between them. The CDR3 loop spans 15 amino acids. Written as DNA, the CDR3 is TGTGCCAGCAGCCAAGGACAGACTAGCACAGATACGCAGTATTTT. As protein: CASSQGQTSTDTQYF.

V usage is TRBV10-1 and J usage is TRBJ2-4; D perhaps matches TRBD2 (6 bases). The CDR3 covers 16 residues. CDR1 and CDR2 (germline): WNHNN, SYGVQD (reference sequence). Trimming shortened V by 3 bases and J by 0 bases, and 12 bases separated the two germline ends. This chain's CDR3 is CASSDSGLKAKNIQYF. The DNA of the CDR3 is TGCGCCAGCAGTGATTCGGGACTGAAAGCCAAAAACATTCAGTACTTC.

The genes are TRBV10-3 and TRBJ1-2, with 9 bases lining up with TRBD1. Germline V gene data show CDR1 as ENHRY and CDR2 as SYGVKD. This CDR3 spans 15 amino acids. Trimming cost V 2 bases and J 4 bases; bases outside gene matches: 5. Here the CDR3 reads CAISETDRGPYGYTF. The CDR3 DNA follows: TGTGCCATCAGTGAGACGGACAGGGGTCCCTATGGCTACACCTTC.

CDR3: CASSKWPSGNRGTDTQYF. Written as DNA, the CDR3 is TGTGCCAGCAGCAAATGGCCTAGCGGGAACCGGGGCACAGATACGCAGTATTTT. The chain joins TRBV21-1 to TRBJ2-3; TRBD2, the table's D call, was not compared with the DNA. TRBV21-1 is labeled a pseudogene. The CDR3 extends over 18 amino acids.

The chain links TRBV28 to TRBJ2-6; the D gene is possibly TRBD2 (6 bases). The CDR3 contains 15 residues. Per germline, CDR1 MDHEN and CDR2 SYDVKM. Trimming removed 7 bases at V and 4 bases at J, with 14 bases between. CDR3 in amino acids: CASTTRREGANVLTF. CDR3 nucleotides: TGTGCCAGCACAACCCGCCGGGAGGGGGCCAACGTCCTGACTTTC.

The CDR3, as DNA: TGTGCCAGTAGTATGTACCGGGCAGATACGCAGTATTTT. It translates to CASSMYRADTQYF. The chain couples TRBV19 to TRBJ2-3, with no clear D. Germline V gives CDR1 LNHDA, CDR2 SQIVND (reference sequence). With 3 bases removed from V and 4 bases from J, the gap between germline ends came to 8 bases. This CDR3 region has 13 residues.